A single sample is the source of the 22 T cell receptor beta chains below, sequenced in a study of CD8 T cells in ankylosing spondylitis. TCRdb analysed the 5' RACE reads with MiXCR anew, one entry per CDR3 protein. Here the sample spans some 250,000 distinct CDR3 sequences, more than 20% being singletons. Sequenced input: blood, either unsorted or a sorted T cell fraction (not recorded which). The source is a male donor with ankylosing spondylitis or in good health (not recorded which).

This chain connects TRBV29-1 to TRBJ1-1; D not certain. Germline CDR1 and CDR2: SQVTM and ANQGSEA. Trimming took off 5 bases at V and 1 base at J, with 14 bases between the two ends. CDR3 length: 14 amino acids. The CDR3 nucleotides are TGCAGCGTTTCGAAAGGGTGGGGGAACACTGAAGCTTTCTTT. Translating it yields CSVSKGWGNTEAFF.

This clonotype appeared a few times. The chain links TRBV11-2 to TRBJ1-2; tentative D call: TRBD1 (6 bases). V was pared by 4 bases and J by 4 bases, with 10 bases between. The length of the CDR3 is 13 residues. CDR1 SGHAT and CDR2 FQNNGV come from the germline V gene. CDR3 DNA sequence: TGTGCCAGCAGCTCCGGGACATTCTATGGCTACACCTTC. It yields the protein CASSSGTFYGYTF.

The chain employs TRBV24-1 and TRBJ2-5; possibly TRBD1 for D (6 bases). Trimming removed 1 base at V and 5 bases at J, with 13 bases between. This CDR3 is 15 amino acids long. Germline loops: CDR1 KGHDR, CDR2 SFDVKD. The CDR3 protein is CATSDFLQGRETQYF. The CDR3 nucleotides read TGTGCCACCAGTGATTTCCTACAGGGACGGGAGACCCAGTACTTC.

This clonotype occurred a few times. The chain has TRBV29-1 and TRBJ2-7; 11 bases line up with TRBD1. Trimming took 7 bases from V and 3 from J; bases not matched to a gene: 5. This CDR3 has 13 amino acids. Germline V gives CDR1 SQVTM, CDR2 ANQGSEA. The CDR3: CSATGQGVYEQYF. The CDR3 region has the DNA TGCAGCGCTACGGGACAGGGGGTCTACGAGCAGTACTTC.

This clonotype is a singleton in its sample. This chain joins TRBV7-7 and TRBJ2-1; a weak D match, TRBD1 (5 bases). V lost 1 base to trimming and J lost 3 bases, with 10 bases between them. CDR3 length equals 15 residues. Germline CDR1 SSHAT, CDR2 FNYEAQ (reference sequence). In nucleotides, the CDR3 is TGTGCCAGCAGCTTAGGGTCAGGGCTCTACAATGAGCAGTTCTTC. Protein: CASSLGSGLYNEQFF.

This clonotype has ten or more counts. The chain joins TRBV2 to TRBJ2-5; 7 bases map to TRBD2. The germline V gene has CDR1 SNHLY and CDR2 FYNNEI. J lost 2 bases, V lost 6 bases, and 9 bases had no gene match. CDR3 size: 15 residues. DNA for the CDR3: TGTGCCAGCAGGGCACGACTAGCCTTACAAGAGACCCAGTACTTC. Translating it yields CASRARLALQETQYF.

This chain links TRBV20-1 with TRBJ2-2, with D unresolved. Germline CDR1 is DFQATT and CDR2 is SNEGSKA (reference sequence). V shed 4 bases and J shed 3 bases, with 6 bases lying between them. This CDR3 is built from 12 residues. The DNA for the CDR3 is TGCAGTGCTACAGGATACACCGGGGAGCTGTTTTTT. Its protein product is CSATGYTGELFF.

This clonotype was counted ten times or more. This CDR3 is CASSPLGQGVDAFF. CDR3 DNA sequence: TGTGCCAGCTCACCATTGGGACAGGGGGTTGATGCTTTCTTT. The rearrangement links TRBV18 to TRBJ1-1, with 11 bases matching TRBD1. Losses at the gene ends were 2 bases for V and 11 bases for J; bases not matched to a gene: 7. Per the germline V gene, CDR1 is KGHSH and CDR2 is LQKENI. There are 14 residues in the CDR3.

The chain combines TRBV27 with TRBJ1-2, with TRBD1 as a possible D gene (5 bases). V was clipped by 3 bases and J by 1 base, with 15 bases between them. The germline V gene has CDR1 MNHEY and CDR2 SMNVEV (reference sequence). This CDR3 has 16 residues. The CDR3 protein is CASSFMRGKGNYGYTF. In DNA form, the CDR3 reads TGTGCCAGCAGTTTTATGAGGGGCAAGGGTAACTATGGCTACACCTTC.

The V and J genes are TRBV20-1 and TRBJ1-1, with 7 bases identical to TRBD1. CDR1 is DFQATT, CDR2 SNEGSKA, per germline (reference sequence). The CDR3 consists of 15 residues. Trimming at V came to 2 bases and at J to 0 bases, leaving 6 bases not matched to a gene. CDR3 residues: CSARTLGTVNTEAFF. In nucleotides, the CDR3 is TGCAGTGCTAGAACGCTAGGGACAGTGAACACTGAAGCTTTCTTT.

This chain joins TRBV6-5 and TRBJ2-7, with D possibly matching TRBD2 (6 bases). This CDR3 region has 11 residues. Germline CDR1 and CDR2: MNHEY and SVGAGI. The V end lost 10 bases, the J end lost 7 bases, and 14 bases lay between the germline ends. The CDR3 coding sequence is TGTGCCACCCTGCCCGGGAGTGAGCAGTACTTC. Its protein product is CATLPGSEQYF.

Concerning this clonotype: The junction departs from germline at one end; a sequencing error may be responsible. J is TRBJ2-7 and V is TRBV3-1; D could derive from TRBD1 or TRBD2 (5 bases each). This CDR3 is built from 13 residues. From germline, CDR1 is LGHDT and CDR2 YNNKEL (reference sequence). The CDR3 sequence is CASSQGGPPVVRF. The CDR3, as DNA: TGTGCCAGCAGCCAAGGGGGACCACCGGTAGTAAGATTC.

This clonotype came up many times. The chain employs TRBV20-1 and TRBJ2-5; no firm D call. The CDR3 totals 14 residues. V lost 1 base, J lost 5 bases, and 14 bases lay in between. Germline values: CDR1 DFQATT, CDR2 SNEGSKA (reference sequence). This CDR3 is CSARVLAEMETQYF. For the CDR3, the DNA is TGCAGTGCTAGAGTTCTCGCTGAGATGGAGACCCAGTACTTC.

The chain recombines TRBV6-1 with TRBJ2-5; D call uncertain. The CDR3 is 14 residues long. V was shortened by 6 bases and J by 5 bases, with 16 bases between the two germline ends. Per the germline V gene, CDR1 is MNHNS and CDR2 is SASEGT. In DNA form, the CDR3 reads TGTGCCAGCAGCGATATGACAAGGCGGGAGACCCAGTACTTC. Its protein is CASSDMTRRETQYF.

This clonotype was recorded at least ten times. In DNA form, the CDR3 reads TGTGCCAGCAGCCCGTGGCGAAACAATGAGCAGTTCTTC. Its translation is CASSPWRNNEQFF. The V gene is TRBV7-2, the J gene TRBJ2-1; D unresolved. The ends were cut back, 5 bases at V and 5 bases at J, with 10 bases in the middle. From germline, CDR1 is SGHTA and CDR2 FQGNSA. The CDR3 extends over 13 amino acids. The variable domain in full, completed from reference TRBV7-2 and TRBJ2-1, reads GAGVSQSPSNKVTEKGKDVELRCDPISGHTALYWYRQSLGQGLEFLIYFQGNSAPDKSGLPSDRFSAERTGGSVSTLTIQRTQQEDSAVYLCASSPWRNNEQFFGPGTRLTVL.

This clonotype has ten or more counts. The CDR3 reads CATRGGSNQPQHF. The DNA of the CDR3 is TGTGCCACCAGAGGGGGCAGCAATCAGCCCCAGCATTTT. V and J are TRBV27 and TRBJ1-5; 7 bases agree with TRBD1. V gave up 10 bases and J gave up 1 base; unmatched junction bases: 4. CDR1 is MNHEY, CDR2 SMNVEV, per germline (reference sequence). This CDR3 is 13 amino acids long.

This clonotype was picked up many times. The CDR3 here is CRLGRRAMNTEAFF. CDR3 DNA: TGCAGGCTGGGGCGACGAGCGATGAACACTGAAGCTTTCTTT. The chain links TRBV20-1 to TRBJ1-1, with D tentatively TRBD1 (5 bases). The CDR3 contains 14 residues. In germline, CDR1 is DFQATT, CDR2 SNEGSKA (reference sequence).

This clonotype has at least ten counts. V and J are TRBV20-1 and TRBJ1-5; possibly TRBD1 for D (6 bases). The CDR3 has 14 residues. Trimming stripped 0 bases from V and 7 bases from J, with 13 bases between. Germline V gene data show CDR1 as DFQATT and CDR2 as SNEGSKA (reference sequence). The CDR3 region has the DNA TGCAGTGCTAGAGAAGGTTCAGGGGCCCAGCCCCAGCATTTT. Encoded protein: CSAREGSGAQPQHF.

The chain uses TRBV10-3 and TRBJ1-2, with D perhaps matching TRBD1 (6 bases). Trimming pared 0 bases from V and 8 bases from J, leaving 10 bases between. The CDR3 sequence is 13 residues long. Germline V CDR1 and CDR2: ENHRY, SYGVKD. CDR3 nucleotides: TGTGCCATCAGTGAGTCCCCAGGGACAGGCTACACCTTC. Translating it yields CAISESPGTGYTF.

This clonotype appeared a few times. V is TRBV20-1 and J is TRBJ2-1; TRBD1 agrees at 9 bases. CDR1 and CDR2 from the germline V gene are DFQATT and SNEGSKA (reference sequence). The CDR3 is made up of 14 amino acids. The trim removed 0 bases at V and 9 bases at J, leaving 6 bases unmatched. The CDR3, as DNA: TGCAGTGCTAGAGAGACAGGGGGGCGGGGTGAGCAGTTCTTC. This encodes CSARETGGRGEQFF.

This clonotype was picked up many times. The chain recombines TRBV6-1 with TRBJ1-2; 9 bases align to TRBD1. Looked up from germline, CDR1 is MNHNS and CDR2 is SASEGT. This CDR3 has 13 residues. The V gene end was trimmed by 5 bases and the J gene end by 3 bases; junction bases not matched to a gene: 1. CDR3 nucleotide sequence: TGTGCCAGCAGTCGGACAGGGGACTATGGCTACACCTTC. As protein: CASSRTGDYGYTF.

V gene TRBV29-1 combines with J gene TRBJ2-1, with 8 bases matching TRBD1. CDR1 and CDR2 (germline): SQVTM, ANQGSEA. V was pared by 6 bases and J by 4 bases, with 5 bases of the junction left unmatched. The CDR3 consists of 13 residues. CDR3 sequence reads: CSVRTGTYNEQFF. For the CDR3, the DNA is TGCAGCGTAAGGACAGGGACTTACAATGAGCAGTTCTTC.